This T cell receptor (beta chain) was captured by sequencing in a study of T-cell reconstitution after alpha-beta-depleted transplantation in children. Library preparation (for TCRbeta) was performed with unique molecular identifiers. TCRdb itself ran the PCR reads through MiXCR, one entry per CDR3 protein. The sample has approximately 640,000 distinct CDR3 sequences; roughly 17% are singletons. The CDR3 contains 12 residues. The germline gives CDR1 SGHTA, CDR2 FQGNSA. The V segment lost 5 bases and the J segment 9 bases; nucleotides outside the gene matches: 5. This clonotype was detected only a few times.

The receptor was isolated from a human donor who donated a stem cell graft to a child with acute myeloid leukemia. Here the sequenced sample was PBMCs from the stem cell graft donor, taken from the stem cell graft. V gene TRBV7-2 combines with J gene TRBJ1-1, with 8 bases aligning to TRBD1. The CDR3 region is CASSPRDRKAFF. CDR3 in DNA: TGTGCCAGCAGCCCCAGGGACAGGAAAGCTTTCTTT.